Reported below is one T cell receptor beta chain. The target antigen is unknown. The data are from a study of cytomegalovirus exposure and HLA in healthy donors. Notes on the study in general: The number of N-insertions in an Asian-associated ancestry cluster was reportedly below the approximately 600-donor mean in a later analysis. The study carried out a later analysis of TCR beta sequences. It associated about 15,000 of them with specific HLA alleles at a false discovery rate of 0.05.

The PCR was carried out with 60 Vbeta primers and 13 Jbeta primers. Repertoires were generated with immunoSEQ multiplex PCR, while TCRdb's copy carries only in-frame clones and drops some. Among around 100,000 clones, approximately 72% were seen once, and the ten largest hold around 3.5%. Donors had nominal health at sampling but likely had unrecorded immune exposures. This TCR derives from a woman aged 45-65 years in good health and CMV-seronegative. Material: PBMCs.

CDR3 in DNA: TGCAGCACCCAGACAGTTAAAGAGACCCAGTACTTC. Protein: CSTQTVKETQYF. The rearrangement links TRBV29-1 to TRBJ2-5; D is possibly TRBD1 (5 bases). Germline V gives CDR1 SQVTM, CDR2 ANQGSEA. Trimming pared 8 bases from V and 3 bases from J, leaving 13 bases between. There are 12 residues in the CDR3.